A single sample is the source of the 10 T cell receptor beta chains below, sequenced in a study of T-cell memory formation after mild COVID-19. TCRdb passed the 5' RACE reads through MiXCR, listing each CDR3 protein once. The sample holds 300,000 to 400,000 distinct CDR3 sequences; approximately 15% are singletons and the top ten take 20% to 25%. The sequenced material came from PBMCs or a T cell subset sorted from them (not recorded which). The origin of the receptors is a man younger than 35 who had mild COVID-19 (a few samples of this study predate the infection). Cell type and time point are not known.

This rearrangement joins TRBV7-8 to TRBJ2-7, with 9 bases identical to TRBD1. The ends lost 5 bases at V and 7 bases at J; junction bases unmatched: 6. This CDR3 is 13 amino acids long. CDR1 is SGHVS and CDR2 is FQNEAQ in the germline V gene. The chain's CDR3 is CASSLSTGGEQYF. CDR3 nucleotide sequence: TGTGCCAGCAGCCTCTCGACAGGGGGGGAGCAGTACTTC.

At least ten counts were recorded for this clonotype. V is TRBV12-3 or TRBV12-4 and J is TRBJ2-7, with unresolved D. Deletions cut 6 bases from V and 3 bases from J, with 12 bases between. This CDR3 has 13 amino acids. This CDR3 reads CASSPPDSYEQYF. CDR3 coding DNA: TGTGCCAGCAGCCCCCCGGATAGCTACGAGCAGTACTTC.

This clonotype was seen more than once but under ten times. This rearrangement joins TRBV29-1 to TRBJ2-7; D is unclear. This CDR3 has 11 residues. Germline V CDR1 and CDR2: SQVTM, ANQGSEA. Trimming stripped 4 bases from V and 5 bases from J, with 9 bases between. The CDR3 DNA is TGCAGCGTTGGATCCGGAAACGAGCAGTACTTC. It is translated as CSVGSGNEQYF.

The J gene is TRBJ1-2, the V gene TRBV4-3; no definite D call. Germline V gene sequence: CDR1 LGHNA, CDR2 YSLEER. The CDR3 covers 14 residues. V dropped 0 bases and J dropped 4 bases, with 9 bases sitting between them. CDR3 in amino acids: CASSQDRGLYGYTF. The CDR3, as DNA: TGCGCCAGCAGCCAAGATCGCGGGCTCTATGGCTACACCTTC.

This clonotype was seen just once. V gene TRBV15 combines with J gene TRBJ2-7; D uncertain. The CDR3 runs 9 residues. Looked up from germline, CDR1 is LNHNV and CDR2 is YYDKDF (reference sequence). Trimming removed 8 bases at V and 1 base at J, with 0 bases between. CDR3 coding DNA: TGTGCCACCTCCTACGAGCAGTACTTC. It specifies CATSYEQYF. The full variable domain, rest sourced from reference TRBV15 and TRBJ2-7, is DAMVIQNPRYQVTQFGKPVTLSCSQTLNHNVMYWYQQKSSQAPKLLFHYYDKDFNNEADTPDNFQSRRPNTSFCFLDIRSPGLGDTAMYLCATSYEQYFGPGTRLTVT.

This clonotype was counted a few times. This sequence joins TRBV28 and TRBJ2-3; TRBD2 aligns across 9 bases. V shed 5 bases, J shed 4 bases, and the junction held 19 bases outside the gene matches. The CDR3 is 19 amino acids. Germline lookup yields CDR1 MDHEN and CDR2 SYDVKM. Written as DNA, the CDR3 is TGTGCCAGCAGTATTCGGCTGGCGGGGGGGCGTTCCATCGCAGATACGCAGTATTTT. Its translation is CASSIRLAGGRSIADTQYF.

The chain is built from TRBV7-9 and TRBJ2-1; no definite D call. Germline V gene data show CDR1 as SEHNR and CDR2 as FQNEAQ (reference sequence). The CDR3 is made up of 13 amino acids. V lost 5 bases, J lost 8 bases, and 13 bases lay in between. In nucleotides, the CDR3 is TGTGCCAGCAGCCCCGGGCCGGTCGATGAGCAGTTCTTC. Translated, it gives CASSPGPVDEQFF.

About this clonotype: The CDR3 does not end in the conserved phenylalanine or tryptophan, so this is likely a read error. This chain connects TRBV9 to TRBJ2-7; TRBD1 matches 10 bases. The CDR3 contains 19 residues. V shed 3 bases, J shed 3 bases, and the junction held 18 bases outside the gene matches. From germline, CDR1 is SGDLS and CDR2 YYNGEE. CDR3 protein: CASSAVMGGGQGDGYEQYS. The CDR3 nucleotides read TGTGCCAGCAGCGCGGTAATGGGTGGAGGACAGGGGGACGGCTACGAGCAGTACTCC.

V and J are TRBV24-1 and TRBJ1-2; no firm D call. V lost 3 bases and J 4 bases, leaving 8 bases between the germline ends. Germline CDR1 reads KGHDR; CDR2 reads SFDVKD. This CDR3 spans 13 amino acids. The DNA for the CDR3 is TGTGCCACCAGTGATACGCGGGGCTATGGCTACACCTTC. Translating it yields CATSDTRGYGYTF.

CDR3 loop: CSARAGGGSDEQFF. CDR3 DNA sequence: TGCAGTGCGCGAGCAGGCGGGGGTAGCGATGAGCAGTTCTTC. This chain links TRBV20-1 with TRBJ2-1; TRBD2 agrees at 7 bases. The CDR3 sequence is 14 residues long. Looked up from germline, CDR1 is DFQATT and CDR2 is SNEGSKA (reference sequence). The V and J ends lost 6 bases and 8 bases, in that order; junction bases with no gene match: 13.